Reported below is one T cell receptor beta chain. Its antigen remains unidentified. The entry originates in a study of beta chain features in type 1 diabetes. The wider study: There were about 110,000,000 sorted cells examined across all samples.

Study-level findings and limits: A moderate, significant TCRB CDR3 shortening appeared in type 1 diabetes across four CD4+ subsets. cDNA-based sequencing might over-represent cells highly expressing TCR.

The study reverse transcribed the entire isolated RNA, so it sequenced expressed TCRB transcripts. Measured with immunoSEQ multiplex PCR; TCRdb has only the in-frame clones, and not every one. The sample has approximately 170,000 clones; approximately 7.8% are singletons. CDR3 size: 18 residues. Germline V gene sequence: CDR1 SGHTA, CDR2 FQGNSA. J lost 2 bases, V lost 1 base, and 11 bases had no gene match. CD45RO/CCR7/CD25/CD127/CD95/CD27 staining was used to isolate CD4+ naive, central memory, regulatory and stem cell-like memory cells by sorting. Post-sort purity exceeded 95% for all sorted populations.

Sequences were obtained from central memory CD4+ T cells from blood. The rearrangement joins TRBV7-2 to TRBJ2-7; 10 bases align to TRBD2. The TCR comes from a woman aged 40 to 55 with type 1 diabetes. The CDR3 coding sequence is TGTGCCAGCAGCTTAGACCTCTTAGCGGGGGGCCCAGCCTACGAGCAGTACTTC. As protein: CASSLDLLAGGPAYEQYF.